This record concerns one TCR beta chain sequence. Its matching antigen is unknown. The data were produced by immunoSEQ multiplex PCR, yet TCRdb's version contains in-frame clones alone and is incomplete. The data contain some 95,000 clones, 85% to 90% of them seen just once; the ten biggest clones take up 2.5% to 3%. This record belongs to a study of T cell responses to AZD1222 COVID-19 vaccine. Trimming took 4 bases from V and 5 from J; bases not matched to a gene: 5. CDR1 and CDR2 (germline): SGDLS, YYNGEE. This CDR3 region has 13 residues. General study points: Seropositive status at baseline applied to only a handful of AZD1222 recipients. Donors were chiefly white British, with a greater number of females, and clonal diversity was perhaps underestimated.

The specimen comprised peripheral blood, sampled on day 0 of MenACWY control vaccination. The TCR originated in an adult in good health. The V gene is TRBV9, the J gene TRBJ1-1; 7 bases fit TRBD1. CDR3: CASSPLTGTEAFF. The CDR3 DNA reads as TGTGCCAGCAGCCCGTTGACAGGGACTGAAGCTTTCTTT. Full variable domain (missing parts from reference TRBV9 and TRBJ1-1): DSGVTQTPKHLITATGQRVTLRCSPRSGDLSVYWYQQSLDQGLQFLIQYYNGEERAKGNILERFSAQQFPDLHSELNLSSLELGDSALYFCASSPLTGTEAFFGQGTRLTVV.